The rows below give T cell receptor beta chains drawn from one sample of a study of T cell repertoires in cytomegalovirus infection. TCRdb called the reads again in MiXCR, with one record for every CDR3 protein. The data contain around 740,000 distinct CDR3 sequences, roughly 35% of them singletons. The sequenced sample consisted of PBMCs. These receptors were collected from a human donor in good health (CMV status not recorded). Some clones in this sample may be carry-over from other donors' samples. The CDR3 runs from the conserved cysteine through the conserved F or W. The D gene is left open where the match is weak. Size tells how often a clone was seen (once, few, many) or the class of an expanded clone, and some rows leave it out.

clone_size,v_call,d_call,j_call,cdr3_aa
few,TRBV7-3,.,TRBJ1-1,CASSSRWGERAFF
.,TRBV6-1,TRBD2,TRBJ2-1,CASTLAGGNYNEQFF
few,TRBV11-3,TRBD2,TRBJ2-1,CASSLGASGWSGEQFF
few,TRBV24-1,.,TRBJ1-1,CATSDSRGSTEAFF
.,TRBV6-5,TRBD1,TRBJ1-2,CASSPGQGRLYGYTF
.,TRBV7-9,.,TRBJ1-4,CASSFIQGTGLEKLFF
few,TRBV11-1,TRBD2,TRBJ2-3,CATTPSGGTDTQYF
.,TRBV18,.,TRBJ2-1,CASSPKRGITSYNEQFF
.,TRBV2,.,TRBJ2-2,CASRALDSGNTGELFF
.,TRBV20-1,TRBD2,TRBJ2-1,CSARATGRDPTRGYNEQFF
few,TRBV7-8,.,TRBJ2-2,CASSSASIYTGELFF
few,TRBV6-1,TRBD2,TRBJ2-5,CASLPWGGRGQETQYF
once,TRBV28,TRBD1,TRBJ1-1,CASSLFRGRITEAFF
few,TRBV19,.,TRBJ1-1,CASSHLTENTEAFF
few,TRBV6-2/TRBV6-3,TRBD1,TRBJ1-4,CASTSRPRGSNEKLFF
few,TRBV4-1,TRBD1,TRBJ2-7,CASSPTGGHLYEQYF
few,TRBV15,.,TRBJ1-3,CATGLGASSGNTIYF
.,TRBV27,.,TRBJ2-3,CASRATLGTDTQYF
.,TRBV12-3/TRBV12-4,TRBD2,TRBJ2-1,CASSVLIAGGAYNEQFF
many,TRBV7-2,.,TRBJ1-2,CASSLRDAGHGYTF
.,TRBV28,.,TRBJ1-1,CASSFGRGNTEAFF
.,TRBV10-3,.,TRBJ1-1,CAISEGTPVTEAFF
few,TRBV12-3/TRBV12-4,.,TRBJ2-2,CASSLIGTTGELFF
many,TRBV7-2,TRBD2,TRBJ2-3,CASSSQLAGTDTQYF
many,TRBV7-6,TRBD2,TRBJ2-7,CASSLNRDSGIVEQYF